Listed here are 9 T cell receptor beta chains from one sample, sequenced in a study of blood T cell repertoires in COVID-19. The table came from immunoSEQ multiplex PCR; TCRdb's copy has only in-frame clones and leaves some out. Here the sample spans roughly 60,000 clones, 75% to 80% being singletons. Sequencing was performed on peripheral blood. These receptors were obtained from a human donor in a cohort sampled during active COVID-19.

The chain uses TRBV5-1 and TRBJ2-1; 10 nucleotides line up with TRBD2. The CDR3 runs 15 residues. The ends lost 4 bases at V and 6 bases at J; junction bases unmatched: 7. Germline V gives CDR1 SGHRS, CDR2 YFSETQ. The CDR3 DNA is TGCGCCAGCAGCCTTCAGACTAGCGGGCCCAATGAGCAGTTCTTC. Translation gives CASSLQTSGPNEQFF.

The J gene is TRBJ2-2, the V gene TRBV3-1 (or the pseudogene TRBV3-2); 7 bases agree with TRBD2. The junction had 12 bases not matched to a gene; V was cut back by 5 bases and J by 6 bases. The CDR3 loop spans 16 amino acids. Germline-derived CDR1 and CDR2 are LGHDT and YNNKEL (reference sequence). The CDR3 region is CASSFHGRGNPGELFF. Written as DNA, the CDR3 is TGTGCCAGCAGCTTTCATGGGCGGGGGAATCCCGGGGAGCTGTTTTTT.

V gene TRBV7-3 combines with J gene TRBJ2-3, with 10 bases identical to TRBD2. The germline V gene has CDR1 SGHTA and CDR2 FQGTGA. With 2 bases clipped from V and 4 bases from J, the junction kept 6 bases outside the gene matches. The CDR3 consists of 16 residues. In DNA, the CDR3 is TGTGCCAGCAGCTTATCAGCGGGGGGGAGTGCAGATACGCAGTATTTT. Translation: CASSLSAGGSADTQYF.

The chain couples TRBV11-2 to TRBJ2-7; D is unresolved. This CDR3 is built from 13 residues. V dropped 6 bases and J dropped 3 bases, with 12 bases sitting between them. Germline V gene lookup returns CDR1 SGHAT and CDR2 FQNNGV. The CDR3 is CASSFLAYYEQYF. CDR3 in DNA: TGTGCCAGCAGTTTCCTCGCCTACTACGAGCAGTACTTC.

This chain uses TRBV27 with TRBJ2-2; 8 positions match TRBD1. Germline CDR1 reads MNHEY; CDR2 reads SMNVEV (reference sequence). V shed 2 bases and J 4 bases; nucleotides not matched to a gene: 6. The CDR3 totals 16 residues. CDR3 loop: CASSLQQGAATGELFF. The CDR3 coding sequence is TGTGCCAGCAGTTTACAGCAGGGGGCGGCCACCGGGGAGCTGTTTTTT.

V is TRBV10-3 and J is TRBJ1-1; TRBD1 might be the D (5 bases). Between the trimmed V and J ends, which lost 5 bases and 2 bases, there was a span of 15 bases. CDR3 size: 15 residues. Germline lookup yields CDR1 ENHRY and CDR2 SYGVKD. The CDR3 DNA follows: TGTGCCATCAGTAAAGACAGCCACGGCAACACTGAAGCTTTCTTT. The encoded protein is CAISKDSHGNTEAFF.

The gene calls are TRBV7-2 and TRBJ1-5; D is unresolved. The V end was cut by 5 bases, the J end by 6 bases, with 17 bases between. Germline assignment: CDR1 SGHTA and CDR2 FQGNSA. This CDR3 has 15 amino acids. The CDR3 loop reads CASSPRSLGAQPQHF. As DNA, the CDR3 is TGTGCCAGCAGCCCACGCTCCCTAGGTGCTCAGCCCCAGCATTTT.

CDR3 sequence reads: CSAGKSYQQFF. The CDR3 DNA reads TGCAGTGCGGGCAAGTCTTACCAGCAGTTCTTC. The V gene is TRBV20-1, the J gene TRBJ2-1; D not resolved. The V end was cut by 6 bases, the J end by 11 bases, with 14 bases between. The CDR3 runs to 11 residues. CDR1 and CDR2 (germline): DFQATT, SNEGSKA (reference sequence).

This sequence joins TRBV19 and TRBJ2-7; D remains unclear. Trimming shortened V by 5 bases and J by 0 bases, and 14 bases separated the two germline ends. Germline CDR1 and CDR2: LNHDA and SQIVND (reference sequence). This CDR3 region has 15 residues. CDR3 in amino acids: CASSVTLSGSYEQYF. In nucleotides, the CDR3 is TGTGCCAGTAGTGTTACATTGTCGGGCTCCTACGAGCAGTACTTC.